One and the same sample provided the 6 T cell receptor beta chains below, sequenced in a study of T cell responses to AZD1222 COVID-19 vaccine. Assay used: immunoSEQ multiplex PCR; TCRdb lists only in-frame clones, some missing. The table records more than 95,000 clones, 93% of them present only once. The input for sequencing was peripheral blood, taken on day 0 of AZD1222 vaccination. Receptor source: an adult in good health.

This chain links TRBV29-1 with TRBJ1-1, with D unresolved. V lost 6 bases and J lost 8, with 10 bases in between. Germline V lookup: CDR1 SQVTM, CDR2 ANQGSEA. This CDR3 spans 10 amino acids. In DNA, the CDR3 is TGCAGCGTCTTGGGGTCAGAAGCTTTCTTT. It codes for CSVLGSEAFF.

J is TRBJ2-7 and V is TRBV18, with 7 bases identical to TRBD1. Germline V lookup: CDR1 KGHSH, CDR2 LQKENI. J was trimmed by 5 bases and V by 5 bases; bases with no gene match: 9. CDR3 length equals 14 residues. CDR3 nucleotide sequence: TGTGCCAGCTCAGCCGGCAGGGGGTACGACGAGCAGTACTTC. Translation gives CASSAGRGYDEQYF.

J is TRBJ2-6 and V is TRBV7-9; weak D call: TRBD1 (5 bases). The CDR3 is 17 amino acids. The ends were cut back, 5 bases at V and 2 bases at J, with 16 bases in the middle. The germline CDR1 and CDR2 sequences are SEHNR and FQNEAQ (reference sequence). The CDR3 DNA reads TGTGCCAGCAGCACTGGAAGGGGAAACCCTGGGGCCAACGTCCTGACTTTC. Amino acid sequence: CASSTGRGNPGANVLTF.

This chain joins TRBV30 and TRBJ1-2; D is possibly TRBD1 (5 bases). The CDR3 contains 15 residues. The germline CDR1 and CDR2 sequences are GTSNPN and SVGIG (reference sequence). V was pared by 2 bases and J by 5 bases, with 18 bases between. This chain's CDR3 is CAWSTGTTTHYGYTF. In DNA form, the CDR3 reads TGTGCCTGGAGTACCGGGACGACAACGCATTATGGCTACACCTTC.

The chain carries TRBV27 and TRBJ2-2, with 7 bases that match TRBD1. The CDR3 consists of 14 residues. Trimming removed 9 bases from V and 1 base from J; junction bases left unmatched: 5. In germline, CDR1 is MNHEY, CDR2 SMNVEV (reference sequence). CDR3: CASSGTENTGELFF. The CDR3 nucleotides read TGTGCCAGTTCCGGGACAGAGAACACCGGGGAGCTGTTTTTT.

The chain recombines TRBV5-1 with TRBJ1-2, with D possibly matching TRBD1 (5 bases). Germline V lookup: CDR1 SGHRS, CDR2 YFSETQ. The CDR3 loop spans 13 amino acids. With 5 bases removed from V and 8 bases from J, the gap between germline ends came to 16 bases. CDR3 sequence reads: CASSKALGRGYTF. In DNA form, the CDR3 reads TGCGCCAGCAGTAAGGCTTTGGGGCGAGGCTACACCTTC.